One T cell receptor (beta chain) is described in this entry. The antigen remains unidentified. The entry originates in a study of T cell responses to AZD1222 COVID-19 vaccine. The CDR3 is 16 amino acids. Between the trimmed V and J ends, which lost 0 bases and 1 base, there was a span of 10 bases. Germline CDR1 reads MNHEY; CDR2 reads SMNVEV (reference sequence). General study points: CD4 TCRs covered the whole spike, strongest at regions 160-218 and 743-854. Nearly half of spike-specific TCRs reportedly target variant regions that are unmutated in the B.1.351 and B.1.1.7 variants. White British ancestry dominated among donors, who included more females, and clonal diversity was possibly underestimated. Seropositive status at baseline applied to only a handful of AZD1222 recipients.

The protocol was immunoSEQ multiplex PCR, while the TCRdb copy is restricted to in-frame clones and leaves out a portion. This table has 95,000 to 100,000 clones, approximately 84% appearing once. The starting material was peripheral blood, obtained on day 0 of AZD1222 vaccination. This receptor was identified in an adult in good health. The V call is TRBV27, the J call TRBJ1-3; D not resolved. The CDR3 nucleotides are TGTGCCAGCAGTTTATCCTACCCTCGGTCTGGAAACACCATATATTTT. Protein sequence: CASSLSYPRSGNTIYF.